This T cell receptor (beta chain) was obtained from a study of blood T cells in healthy people across ages. Overall study context: Template switching caught about one barcoded beta molecule for each two T cells.

Study-wide findings and caveats: What prevented conclusive comparison of naive and antigen-experienced cells was that PBMCs were unsorted.

The CDR3 sequence is 14 residues long. Germline V lookup: CDR1 SQVTM, CDR2 ANQGSEA. V lost 1 base, J lost 2 bases, and 10 bases lay in between. Next came a second PCR, run for about 6 to 11 cycles, which used a sample-barcoded 5' primer along with a J-beta primer mix. TCRdb called the 5' RACE reads again in MiXCR, with one record for every CDR3 protein. The sample has more than 1,400,000 distinct CDR3 sequences; 35% to 45% are singletons. This clonotype was observed a handful of times. Its antigen remains unidentified. The TCR was taken from a woman between 18 and 29 years old in good health. The V and J genes are TRBV29-1 and TRBJ2-3; D not resolved. The source material was blood. The CDR3 sequence: CSVEARLNTDTQYF. CDR3 DNA sequence: TGCAGCGTTGAAGCCCGCCTTAACACAGATACGCAGTATTTT.